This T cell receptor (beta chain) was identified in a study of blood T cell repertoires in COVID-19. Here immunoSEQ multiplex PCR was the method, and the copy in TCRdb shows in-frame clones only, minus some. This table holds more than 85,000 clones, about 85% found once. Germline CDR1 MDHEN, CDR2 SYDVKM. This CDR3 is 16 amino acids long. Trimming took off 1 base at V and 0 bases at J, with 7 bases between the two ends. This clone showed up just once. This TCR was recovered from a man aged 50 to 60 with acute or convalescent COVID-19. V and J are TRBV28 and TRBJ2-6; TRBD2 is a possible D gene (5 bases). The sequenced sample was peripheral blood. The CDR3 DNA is TGTGCCAGCAGTTTATCCCGGGACTCTGGGGCCAACGTCCTGACTTTC. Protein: CASSLSRDSGANVLTF.